A single sample gave rise to the 20 T cell receptor beta chains below, sequenced in a study of CD8 T cells in ankylosing spondylitis. Study-wide points: Ankylosing spondylitis blood seemed to carry a telltale TCR beta motif made of roughly 8 highly homologous variants.

These receptors lack a known antigen. TCRdb processed the 5' RACE reads anew with MiXCR; each CDR3 protein has one entry. The sample has about 840,000 distinct CDR3 sequences; about 12% are singletons. The material sequenced was blood, either unsorted or a sorted T cell fraction (not recorded which). The source is a male donor with ankylosing spondylitis.

V usage is TRBV12-3 or TRBV12-4 and J usage is TRBJ2-3; TRBD1 aligns across 7 bases. V shed 8 bases, J shed 3 bases, and the junction held 5 bases outside the gene matches. This CDR3 has 13 amino acids. The CDR3 nucleotides are TGTGCCAGCCTTAACAGGGGTACAGATACGCAGTATTTT. Protein product: CASLNRGTDTQYF.

The chain is built from TRBV12-3 or TRBV12-4 and TRBJ1-2; TRBD1 might be the D (5 bases). The CDR3 contains 13 residues. Trimming took 6 bases from V and 5 from J, leaving 13 bases between them. CDR3 region: CASSPGHSYGYTF. CDR3 nucleotides: TGTGCCAGCAGCCCTGGACATTCATATGGCTACACCTTC.

This clonotype showed up just a few times. This chain links TRBV20-1 with TRBJ2-2; D is perhaps TRBD1 or TRBD2 (5 bases each). Trimming left V 6 bases short and J 6 bases short, with 26 bases between. Germline values: CDR1 DFQATT, CDR2 SNEGSKA (reference sequence). CDR3 length: 17 residues. CDR3 sequence (DNA): TGCAGTGCCCGATCCAAAACCGGGACCCGACGTGCCGGGGAGCTGTTTTTT. Amino acid sequence: CSARSKTGTRRAGELFF.

This clonotype was seen repeatedly, ten times or more. The CDR3 region has the DNA TGTGCCAGCAGCGGACAGTGGAACACTGAAGCTTTCTTT. Amino acid sequence: CASSGQWNTEAFF. This chain links TRBV7-2 with TRBJ1-1; D perhaps matches TRBD1 (6 bases). The CDR3 is 13 residues long. Trimming left V 5 bases short and J 1 base short, with 8 bases between. The germline gives CDR1 SGHTA, CDR2 FQGNSA. Using reference TRBV7-2 and TRBJ1-1 for the parts outside the CDR3, the full variable domain is GAGVSQSPSNKVTEKGKDVELRCDPISGHTALYWYRQSLGQGLEFLIYFQGNSAPDKSGLPSDRFSAERTGGSVSTLTIQRTQQEDSAVYLCASSGQWNTEAFFGQGTRLTVV.

This clonotype occurred a few times. The CDR3 coding sequence is TGCGCCAGCAGCTTGGGCCGGGGGGGAGGAGAGACCCAGTACTTC. The encoded protein is CASSLGRGGGETQYF. The chain has TRBV5-1 and TRBJ2-5, with TRBD2 matching 8 bases. V lost 0 bases and J lost 4; bases outside the gene matches: 5. The length of the CDR3 is 15 residues. Germline loops: CDR1 SGHRS, CDR2 YFSETQ.

V is TRBV20-1 and J is TRBJ2-1; TRBD2 matches 10 bases. Unmatched junction bases numbered 10, after V lost 4 bases and J lost 1 base. Germline V gives CDR1 DFQATT, CDR2 SNEGSKA (reference sequence). The CDR3 totals 17 residues. The CDR3 protein is CSAKVASGGNSYNEQFF. The DNA for the CDR3 is TGCAGTGCTAAGGTCGCTAGCGGGGGCAATTCCTACAATGAGCAGTTCTTC.

This clonotype has more than one count but fewer than ten. The V gene is TRBV5-1, the J gene TRBJ2-1, with 9 positions matching TRBD1. Germline-derived CDR1 and CDR2 are SGHRS and YFSETQ. V lost 4 bases, J lost 7 bases, and 9 bases stayed unmatched. CDR3 length equals 15 residues. The CDR3 loop reads CASSRRQGVWNEQFF. The CDR3 DNA reads as TGCGCCAGCAGCCGTAGACAGGGGGTCTGGAATGAGCAGTTCTTC.

The chain recombines TRBV28 with TRBJ2-3; 7 bases are a match to TRBD1. V shed 6 bases, J shed 4 bases, and the junction held 10 bases outside the gene matches. Germline CDR1 reads MDHEN; CDR2 reads SYDVKM. This CDR3 region has 15 residues. The CDR3 sequence: CASRLTGDGADTQYF. The CDR3 DNA reads TGTGCCAGCAGACTTACAGGGGATGGGGCAGATACGCAGTATTTT.

Many counts were recorded for this clonotype. The chain links TRBV5-4 to TRBJ2-3, with D possibly TRBD2 on 6 matching bases. The CDR3 sequence is 16 residues long. Germline values: CDR1 SGHNT, CDR2 YYREEE (reference sequence). Trimming left V 3 bases short and J 2 bases short, with 16 bases between. CDR3 bases: TGTGCCAGCAGCTCGGCCCGACTAGGGGTCACAGATACGCAGTATTTT. Its translation is CASSSARLGVTDTQYF. Variable domain in full (rest from reference TRBV5-4 and TRBJ2-3): ETGVTQSPTHLIKTRGQQVTLRCSSQSGHNTVSWYQQALGQGPQFIFQYYREEENGRGNFPPRFSGLQFPNYSSELNVNALELDDSALYLCASSSARLGVTDTQYFGPGTRLTVL.

This clonotype was seen only a few times. The V call is TRBV5-5, the J call TRBJ1-6; D ambiguous. Germline V CDR1 and CDR2: SGHKS, YYEKEE (reference sequence). The CDR3 totals 15 residues. V lost 2 bases to trimming and J lost 7 bases, with 13 bases between them. In DNA, the CDR3 is TGTGCCAGCAGCTTCGGCCTCCGAGAGAATTCACCCCTCCACTTT. It yields the protein CASSFGLRENSPLHF.

This clonotype was counted a few times. V gene TRBV4-2 combines with J gene TRBJ1-4; D not resolved. CDR3 length: 14 residues. Germline V gene sequence: CDR1 LGHNA, CDR2 YNFKEQ. Deletions cut 0 bases from V and 7 bases from J, with 9 bases between. In nucleotides, the CDR3 is TGTGCCAGCAGCCAAGATTTGGGGTTTGAAAAACTGTTTTTT. This sequence encodes CASSQDLGFEKLFF.

The chain uses TRBV28 and TRBJ2-1; 9 bases line up with TRBD2. This CDR3 comprises 13 residues. CDR1 and CDR2 from the germline V gene are MDHEN and SYDVKM. The junction had 5 bases not matched to a gene; V was cut back by 6 bases and J by 8 bases. CDR3 in DNA: TGTGCCAGCAGAGCGGGAGGAGTATATGAGCAGTTCTTC. Protein product: CASRAGGVYEQFF.

This clonotype was picked up a small number of times. The chain recombines TRBV4-3 with TRBJ1-5; unclear D gene. Trimming left V 5 bases short and J 5 bases short, with 10 bases between. This CDR3 is 13 amino acids long. Germline values: CDR1 LGHNA, CDR2 YSLEER. The CDR3 reads CASSTRVDQPQHF. The CDR3, as DNA: TGCGCCAGCAGCACGCGAGTAGATCAGCCCCAGCATTTT.

The chain recombines TRBV4-3 with TRBJ2-1; 12 nucleotides line up with TRBD2. V shed 8 bases, J shed 4 bases, and the junction held 12 bases outside the gene matches. The CDR3 runs to 17 residues. Germline-derived CDR1 and CDR2 are LGHNA and YSLEER. CDR3 residues: CASGTMGGTSGYNEQFF. CDR3 nucleotide sequence: TGCGCCAGCGGGACCATGGGGGGGACTAGCGGGTACAATGAGCAGTTCTTC.

This clonotype was counted only a few times. The rearrangement uses TRBV6-5 and TRBJ2-3; 7 nucleotides line up with TRBD1. This CDR3 has 14 residues. Germline CDR1 reads MNHEY; CDR2 reads SVGAGI. The trim removed 2 bases at V and 5 bases at J, leaving 4 bases unmatched. The CDR3 DNA sequence: TGTGCCAGCAGTTACGGGGACAGCGGAGATACGCAGTATTTT. This encodes CASSYGDSGDTQYF.

This rearrangement joins TRBV5-1 to TRBJ2-1, with 8 bases aligning to TRBD2. Trimming at V came to 4 bases and at J to 0 bases, leaving 15 bases not matched to a gene. The CDR3 length is 19 residues. The germline gives CDR1 SGHRS, CDR2 YFSETQ. The CDR3 DNA sequence: TGCGCCAGCAGCACCTTCGTGACTAGCGTGACGAGCTCCTACAATGAGCAGTTCTTC. This sequence encodes CASSTFVTSVTSSYNEQFF.

The J gene is TRBJ2-2, the V gene TRBV29-1; no firm D call. CDR3 size: 11 residues. The V end was cut by 5 bases, the J end by 7 bases, with 8 bases between. Germline assignment: CDR1 SQVTM and CDR2 ANQGSEA. The CDR3 DNA reads TGCAGCGTTACAAAGGGCGGGGAGCTGTTTTTT. Residues: CSVTKGGELFF.

This clonotype was picked up a small number of times. J is TRBJ2-2 and V is TRBV19; TRBD2 agrees at 7 bases. CDR1 and CDR2 from the germline V gene are LNHDA and SQIVND (reference sequence). The CDR3 has 16 residues. The ends lost 1 base at V and 5 bases at J; junction bases unmatched: 7. The CDR3 region has the DNA TGTGCCAGTAGTATAGCTTCCGGGACTACAACCGGGGAGCTGTTTTTT. This sequence encodes CASSIASGTTTGELFF.

This clonotype was seen more than once but under ten times. The gene calls are TRBV29-1 and TRBJ1-4; perhaps TRBD1 as D (6 bases). Trimming took 2 bases from V and 8 from J, leaving 9 bases between them. Germline loops: CDR1 SQVTM, CDR2 ANQGSEA. This CDR3 region has 12 residues. CDR3: CSVETGREKLFF. For the CDR3, the DNA is TGCAGCGTTGAAACAGGGAGGGAAAAACTGTTTTTT.

CDR3 residues: CASSLSGGPATGELFF. The CDR3 DNA sequence: TGTGCCAGCAGCTTAAGCGGGGGCCCCGCCACCGGGGAGCTGTTTTTT. This chain joins TRBV7-2 and TRBJ2-2, with 8 nucleotides matching TRBD2. Germline CDR1 is SGHTA and CDR2 is FQGNSA. With 2 bases clipped from V and 4 bases from J, the junction kept 6 bases outside the gene matches. The CDR3 consists of 16 residues.